Listed here are 3 T cell receptor beta chains from one sample, sequenced in a study of blood T cell repertoires in COVID-19. The protocol was immunoSEQ multiplex PCR, while the TCRdb copy is restricted to in-frame clones and leaves out a portion. The data show around 220,000 clones, with less than 90% seen just once and 6.8% held by the top ten. The source material was PBMCs or T cells enriched from blood (not recorded which). Receptor source: a woman aged 40-49 years who had recovered from COVID-19.

V usage is TRBV6-5 and J usage is TRBJ1-1; tentatively, D is TRBD1 (6 bases). V dropped 3 bases and J dropped 5 bases, with 13 bases sitting between them. Germline CDR1 MNHEY, CDR2 SVGAGI. The CDR3 consists of 14 residues. The CDR3 sequence: CASSYFEGGTEAFF. The CDR3 nucleotides read TGTGCCAGCAGTTATTTCGAAGGGGGAACTGAAGCTTTCTTT.

This sequence joins TRBV24-1 and TRBJ2-5; maybe TRBD1 (6 bases). Trimming cost V 4 bases and J 0 bases, with 11 bases left between them. Germline CDR1 is KGHDR and CDR2 is SFDVKD. The CDR3 sequence is 15 residues long. DNA for the CDR3: TGTGCCACCAGTGACCGGACAGAGTACCAAGAGACCCAGTACTTC. Translating gives CATSDRTEYQETQYF.

The V gene is TRBV27, the J gene TRBJ2-1, with a possible D match to TRBD1 (6 bases). V lost 3 bases and J lost 0, with 18 bases in between. CDR1 and CDR2 from the germline V gene are MNHEY and SMNVEV (reference sequence). The CDR3 has 18 residues. CDR3 in DNA: TGTGCCAGCAGTTTCTTAGGTTCTGACAGGAGCTCCTACAATGAGCAGTTCTTC. Its translation: CASSFLGSDRSSYNEQFF.